The next 6 T cell receptor beta chains were all read from a single sample in a study of blood T cells in healthy people across ages. A sample-barcoded 5' primer and a J-beta primer mix were used in a second PCR of about 7 to 12 cycles. MiXCR was run by TCRdb on the 5' RACE reads, yielding one entry per CDR3 protein. The data contain approximately 490,000 distinct CDR3 sequences, under 30% of them singletons. The sample was also linked to a second study, of T cells of mothers and their children.

Sequencing input: blood. Every receptor here comes from a boy under 18 in good health.

The rearrangement uses TRBV4-1 and TRBJ1-4; no clear D gene. In germline, CDR1 is MGHRA, CDR2 YSYEKL. The CDR3 covers 13 residues. The V gene lost 4 bases and the J gene lost 0 bases, with 3 bases spanning the gap. The CDR3 DNA sequence: TGCGCCAGCAGCCCCCCAACTAATGAAAAACTGTTTTTT. This encodes CASSPPTNEKLFF.

The chain uses TRBV7-8 and TRBJ2-7, with 8 positions matching TRBD1. In germline, CDR1 is SGHVS, CDR2 FQNEAQ. The length of the CDR3 is 15 residues. V lost 5 bases to trimming and J lost 0 bases; unmatched junction nucleotides: 6. CDR3 sequence (DNA): TGTGCCAGCAGCGGCCGACAGGGGAGCTCCTACGAGCAGTACTTC. Residues: CASSGRQGSSYEQYF.

This chain connects TRBV20-1 to TRBJ2-5; tentative D call: TRBD1 (5 bases). Between the trimmed V and J ends, which lost 2 bases and 2 bases, there was a span of 15 bases. The CDR3 loop spans 15 amino acids. Germline-derived CDR1 and CDR2 are DFQATT and SNEGSKA (reference sequence). CDR3 bases: TGCAGTGCTAGATTTATTGGGTACAGGCAAGAGACCCAGTACTTC. This encodes CSARFIGYRQETQYF.

This clonotype has just a few counts. The rearrangement joins TRBV19 to TRBJ2-1; D might be TRBD1 (5 bases). The J call could be wrong; TRBJ2-7 is a better fit for the DNA end. This CDR3 region has 14 residues. Germline CDR1 is LNHDA and CDR2 is SQIVND (reference sequence). The CDR3 DNA follows: TGTGCCAGTAGTATATTCCCCGGACATAACGAGCAGTACTTC. Residues: CASSIFPGHNEQYF.

This clonotype has a count of ten or more. This rearrangement joins TRBV14 to TRBJ2-1, with 9 bases fitting TRBD2. CDR1 is SGHDN, CDR2 FVKESK, per germline. The CDR3 consists of 15 residues. Trimming took 6 bases from V and 6 from J; bases not matched to a gene: 9. The CDR3 nucleotides are TGTGCCAGCAGGGCGACTAGCGGATTTTTCAATGAGCAGTTCTTC. Amino acids: CASRATSGFFNEQFF.

This chain joins TRBV9 and TRBJ2-7; no clear D gene. CDR3 length equals 15 residues. Per germline, CDR1 SGDLS and CDR2 YYNGEE. V dropped 0 bases and J dropped 1 base, with 11 bases sitting between them. CDR3 sequence: CASSVAPVQSYEQYF. CDR3 nucleotides: TGTGCCAGCAGCGTAGCGCCAGTCCAGTCCTACGAGCAGTACTTC.